The source of this T cell receptor (beta chain) is a study of CD8 T cells in Susac syndrome. Whole-study context: Intravenous immunoglobulin alone or corticosteroids were being given to patients with Susac syndrome at blood draw, unless they were therapy-naive.

After extraction with the RNeasy kit, about 0.5 to 1 ug of the RNA was reverse transcribed using random hexamers. TCR beta CDR3 was amplified by immunoSEQ multiplex PCR. This amplification extended across 54 Vbeta and 13 Jbeta segments. TCRdb redid the calling of the immunoSEQ multiplex PCR reads with MiXCR, one entry per CDR3 protein. Of roughly 180,000 distinct CDR3 sequences detected, over 90% appear once; the ten largest clones hold around 0.094%. This clonotype was picked up a small number of times. The CDR3 runs 16 residues. J lost 2 bases, V lost 4 bases, and 6 bases had no gene match. Germline CDR1 is SGHTA and CDR2 is FQGNSA.

This receptor was obtained from a human donor with Susac syndrome. The rearrangement links TRBV7-2 to TRBJ1-5; 9 nucleotides agree with TRBD1. Sequences were obtained from CD4+ T cells from PBMCs. Here the CDR3 reads CASSSGDRVGNQPQHF. The DNA for the CDR3 is TGTGCCAGCAGCTCCGGGGACAGGGTTGGCAATCAGCCCCAGCATTTT. Full variable domain (missing parts from reference TRBV7-2 and TRBJ1-5): GAGVSQSPSNKVTEKGKDVELRCDPISGHTALYWYRQSLGQGLEFLIYFQGNSAPDKSGLPSDRFSAERTGGSVSTLTIQRTQQEDSAVYLCASSSGDRVGNQPQHFGDGTRLSIL.